One T cell receptor beta chain is described in this entry. What it binds is unknown. These data are taken from a study of STAT5B mutations in CD4+ large granular lymphocyte leukemia. Study-level results: Patient CD4-sorted repertoires looked more clonal than healthy CD4+ repertoires, even without putative leukemic clones. Top patient clones used TRBV06 genes more often: 8/27 versus 2/35 in controls.

The CDR3 is made up of 16 amino acids. Trimming at V came to 2 bases and at J to 5 bases, leaving 5 bases not matched to a gene. Germline lookup yields CDR1 LNHNV and CDR2 YYDKDF (reference sequence). This table comes from immunoSEQ multiplex PCR, and its TCRdb copy is limited to in-frame clones, with some not included. The sample holds roughly 38,000 clones; about 81% are singletons and the top ten take 0.55%. Sequencing was performed on CD4+ T cells from blood buffy coats. The rearrangement joins TRBV15 to TRBJ2-2; 10 bases map to TRBD1. The sequence came from a human donor in good health. CDR3 loop: CATSRSRTGGTGELFF. CDR3 sequence (DNA): TGTGCCACCAGCAGATCCCGGACAGGGGGTACCGGGGAGCTGTTTTTT.